The sequence of this T cell receptor beta chain was determined in a study of blood T cell repertoires in COVID-19. In the study overall: Samples representing acute and convalescent COVID-19 were sourced from the United States, Italy and Spain. PBMCs, B-cell-depleted T cells, or T cells were the source of the cDNA or gDNA that made up the material.

V shed 2 bases, J shed 5 bases, and the junction held 7 bases outside the gene matches. Germline lookup yields CDR1 GTSNPN and CDR2 SVGIG (reference sequence). There are 14 residues in the CDR3. Original methodology: Estimated nucleated cell counts came from reference gene primer amplification. Assay: immunoSEQ multiplex PCR; the TCRdb copy retains only in-frame clones and omits some. Clonal size and the V and J genes are those of that table, whereas D and trimming came from the DNA. The table lists about 80,000 clones, roughly 90% of them singletons. Sequenced input: peripheral blood. This TCR was recovered from a man between 70 and 80 years old with acute or convalescent COVID-19. V gene TRBV30 combines with J gene TRBJ1-1, with TRBD1 identical over 8 bases. CDR3 loop: CAWSMAGGWTEAFF. The CDR3, as DNA: TGTGCCTGGAGTATGGCAGGGGGCTGGACTGAAGCTTTCTTT.